The next 6 T cell receptor beta chains were all read from a single sample in a study of T cells in Graves' hyperthyroidism and ophthalmopathy. The investigators amplified TCR beta CDR3 regions from RNA transcripts. TCR CDR3 underwent first-round RT-PCR with the HTBI primer set. Each CDR3 protein is one row after TCRdb ran MiXCR on the multiplex PCR reads. The table lists 540,000 or so distinct CDR3 sequences, around 16% of them singletons. The specimen sequenced was blood. The receptors come from a woman aged 25 to 39 with Graves' hyperthyroidism.

The table lists this clonotype with many counts. This chain links TRBV4-1 with TRBJ2-3; TRBD2 matches at 11 bases. Germline loops: CDR1 MGHRA, CDR2 YSYEKL. The CDR3 covers 14 residues. J was trimmed by 5 bases and V by 5 bases; bases with no gene match: 3. The CDR3 DNA follows: TGCGCCAGCAGCAAAGGACTAGCGGGAGATACGCAGTATTTT. Translation gives CASSKGLAGDTQYF.

This clonotype was seen a handful of times. The chain combines TRBV4-1 with TRBJ2-3, with 7 bases matching TRBD2. Germline-derived CDR1 and CDR2 are MGHRA and YSYEKL. The CDR3 length is 15 residues. Trimming took 0 bases from V and 8 from J; bases not matched to a gene: 8. CDR3 coding DNA: TGCGCCAGCAGCCAAGATCTAGCGGAACAAAGTACGCAGTATTTT. It is translated as CASSQDLAEQSTQYF.

There are many counts of this clonotype. The CDR3 DNA follows: TGTGCCAGCAGCTTAGATCGACTAGACAATGAGCAGTTCTTC. Translated, it gives CASSLDRLDNEQFF. The chain carries TRBV11-2 and TRBJ2-1; D is perhaps TRBD2 (6 bases). Germline V gene sequence: CDR1 SGHAT, CDR2 FQNNGV. Trimming stripped 0 bases from V and 5 bases from J, with 8 bases between. This CDR3 region has 14 residues. The complete variable domain, with remaining parts taken from reference TRBV11-2 and TRBJ2-1, reads EAGVAQSPRYKIIEKRQSVAFWCNPISGHATLYWYQQILGQGPKLLIQFQNNGVVDDSQLPKDRFSAERLKGVDSTLKIQPAKLEDSAVYLCASSLDRLDNEQFFGPGTRLTVL.

This clonotype was recorded at least ten times. The chain is built from TRBV28 and TRBJ2-7; maybe TRBD2 (7 bases). Deletions cut 4 bases from V and 2 bases from J, with 24 bases between. This CDR3 is 18 amino acids long. Per the germline V gene, CDR1 is MDHEN and CDR2 is SYDVKM. The CDR3 sequence: CASSSPGGGRRGTYEQYF. The CDR3 nucleotides are TGTGCCAGCAGTTCCCCTGGGGGGGGCCGTAGGGGTACCTACGAGCAGTACTTC.

This clonotype occurred many times. This chain uses TRBV30 with TRBJ2-7, with 13 bases aligning to TRBD2. Looked up from germline, CDR1 is GTSNPN and CDR2 is SVGIG (reference sequence). This CDR3 has 14 amino acids. Germline trimming cut 4 bases from V and 3 bases from J; bases unmatched to any gene: 3. The CDR3 DNA reads as TGTGCCTGGACTCGGACTAGCGGGAGCTACGAGCAGTACTTC. It yields the protein CAWTRTSGSYEQYF.

In this sample, this clonotype turned up many times. V is TRBV7-2 and J is TRBJ2-7, with D perhaps assigned TRBD1 or TRBD2 (6 bases each). The germline V gene encodes CDR1 SGHTA and CDR2 FQGNSA. This CDR3 region has 16 residues. Trimming cost V 5 bases and J 1 base, with 18 bases left between them. CDR3 nucleotides: TGTGCCAGCAGCCTTTTTACCGGGGGCGTGTCCTACGAGCAGTACTTC. It codes for CASSLFTGGVSYEQYF.